This T cell receptor (beta chain) is from a study of T cells in Graves' hyperthyroidism and ophthalmopathy. This clonotype showed up many times. What it binds is unknown. With duration under 3 months, ophthalmopathy was active: Clinical Activity Score at least 3, NOSPECS at least 4. Diagnosis rested on symptoms, serum thyroxine and TRAb, thyroid ultrasound, and orbital computed tomography. The J segment lost 5 bases and the V segment lost 3 bases, leaving 9 bases of the junction unmatched. This CDR3 is 16 amino acids long. The germline CDR1 and CDR2 sequences are LGHDT and YNNKEL (reference sequence). The investigators amplified TCR beta CDR3 regions from RNA transcripts. Primed by the HTBI set, a first-round RT-PCR was run on the TCR CDR3. TCRdb passed the multiplex PCR reads through MiXCR, listing each CDR3 protein once. The table lists approximately 350,000 distinct CDR3 sequences, 13% to 15% of them singletons, with approximately 19% in the top ten.

Study-wide points: Blood held most thyroid clonotypes expanded above 0.001 frequency.

This clonotype originated in a woman between 55 and 75 years old with Graves' ophthalmopathy. The chain employs TRBV3-1 and TRBJ2-3, with 9 bases identical to TRBD2. The specimen was blood. In DNA form, the CDR3 reads TGTGCCAGCAGCCATGGAATAGCGGGAGTTTTAGATACGCAGTATTTT. Translation: CASSHGIAGVLDTQYF.